This T cell receptor (beta chain) was profiled in a study of T-cell reconstitution after alpha-beta-depleted transplantation in children. Study-level findings and limits: One year post-transplant, T-cell counts and diversity were largely derived from T cells produced anew.

This clonotype occurred many times. The antigen is unknown. Unique molecular identifiers were incorporated during preparation of the TCRbeta library. TCRdb itself ran the PCR reads through MiXCR, one entry per CDR3 protein. In the table there are 220,000 or so distinct CDR3 sequences, roughly 8.2% of which are singletons. This CDR3 contains 13 residues. Germline CDR1 LGHDT, CDR2 YNNKEL (reference sequence). With 6 bases removed from V and 9 bases from J, the gap between germline ends came to 15 bases. The clonotype originates from a male patient younger than 18 who had a stem cell transplant for acute lymphoblastic leukemia, so the T cells may come from the graft donor. This chain uses TRBV3-1 with TRBJ2-1; D remains ambiguous. The specimen was PBMCs, mostly from graft donor cells, collected 180 days after TCRalphabeta/CD19-depleted stem cell transplant. DNA for the CDR3: TGTGCCAGCAGGCCAGCCGGGTTTGGTGAGCAGTTCTTC. Its protein product is CASRPAGFGEQFF.